A selection of T cell receptor beta chains follows, all from one sample in a study of blood T cell repertoires in COVID-19. Using immunoSEQ multiplex PCR, the repertoire was profiled, and TCRdb retains in-frame clones only, with some absent. The table records about 380,000 clones, about 85% of them present only once. The sample consisted of peripheral blood. All receptors derive from a woman between 18 and 29 years old with acute or convalescent COVID-19. CDR3s include the opening cysteine and the closing phenylalanine or tryptophan. Each record gives: clone size, D gene, J gene, V gene, CDR3 protein, CDR3 DNA. A D gene is named only where the DNA matches it firmly. A clone size is listed for some rows: how often the clone was seen (once, few, many), or a class if it is expanded.

clone_size: NA
d_call: TRBD2
j_call: TRBJ2-5
v_call: TRBV5-6
cdr3_aa: CASSALATQETQYF
cdr3_nt: TGTGCCAGCAGCGCACTAGCGACACAAGAGACCCAGTACTTC

clone_size: once
d_call: NA
j_call: TRBJ2-3
v_call: TRBV11-2
cdr3_aa: CASSLGPGEGTDTQYF
cdr3_nt: TGTGCCAGCAGCTTAGGGCCGGGAGAGGGCACAGATACGCAGTATTTT

clone_size: NA
d_call: NA
j_call: TRBJ1-3
v_call: TRBV9
cdr3_aa: CASSLDLSGNTIYF
cdr3_nt: TGTGCCAGCAGCTTAGACCTCAGTGGAAACACCATATATTTT

clone_size: NA
d_call: NA
j_call: TRBJ1-1
v_call: TRBV10-1
cdr3_aa: CASSASGNTEAFF
cdr3_nt: TGCGCCAGCAGTGCCTCGGGAAACACTGAAGCTTTCTTT

clone_size: few
d_call: TRBD2
j_call: TRBJ2-2
v_call: TRBV2
cdr3_aa: CASRWTSGGRAGELFF
cdr3_nt: TGTGCCAGCAGATGGACTAGCGGGGGGAGAGCCGGGGAGCTGTTTTTT

clone_size: NA
d_call: TRBD2
j_call: TRBJ2-1
v_call: TRBV10-1
cdr3_aa: CASSATSGGGEQFF
cdr3_nt: TGCGCCAGCAGTGCCACTAGCGGGGGGGGTGAGCAGTTCTTC

clone_size: NA
d_call: TRBD1
j_call: TRBJ1-1
v_call: TRBV6-5
cdr3_aa: CASRAGDSEAFF
cdr3_nt: TGTGCCAGCAGAGCGGGGGACAGCGAAGCTTTCTTT

clone_size: few
d_call: TRBD1
j_call: TRBJ1-5
v_call: TRBV14
cdr3_aa: CASSQGQGGNQPQHF
cdr3_nt: TGTGCCAGCAGCCAAGGACAGGGCGGGAATCAGCCCCAGCATTTT

clone_size: NA
d_call: NA
j_call: TRBJ1-1
v_call: TRBV12-3/TRBV12-4
cdr3_aa: CASKEIAKPQAFF
cdr3_nt: TGTGCCAGCAAGGAGATTGCAAAACCTCAAGCTTTCTTT

clone_size: NA
d_call: NA
j_call: TRBJ2-7
v_call: TRBV11-2
cdr3_aa: CASSLREEKLQYF
cdr3_nt: TGTGCCAGCAGCCTTAGAGAGGAGAAGCTGCAGTACTTC

clone_size: few
d_call: TRBD1
j_call: TRBJ1-4
v_call: TRBV28
cdr3_aa: CASSFLTGGIEKLFF
cdr3_nt: TGTGCCAGCAGTTTCCTGACAGGGGGCATTGAAAAACTGTTTTTT

clone_size: NA
d_call: NA
j_call: TRBJ1-5
v_call: TRBV19
cdr3_aa: CASTGGGGWNQPQHF
cdr3_nt: TGTGCCAGTACCGGGGGCGGGGGGTGGAATCAGCCCCAGCATTTT

clone_size: once
d_call: TRBD1
j_call: TRBJ1-1
v_call: TRBV4-1
cdr3_aa: CASSQELQGKAFF
cdr3_nt: TGCGCCAGCAGCCAAGAGTTACAGGGGAAAGCTTTCTTT

clone_size: once
d_call: TRBD1
j_call: TRBJ1-2
v_call: TRBV9
cdr3_aa: CASSVDGQGLNGYTF
cdr3_nt: TGTGCCAGCAGCGTAGACGGACAGGGGCTAAACGGCTACACCTTC

clone_size: NA
d_call: NA
j_call: TRBJ2-1
v_call: TRBV9
cdr3_aa: CASSSGEFRNEQFF
cdr3_nt: TGTGCCAGCAGCTCGGGGGAGTTTCGTAATGAGCAGTTCTTC